The next 23 T cell receptor beta chains were all read from a single sample in a study of blood T cells in healthy people across ages. A second about 6 to 11 cycle PCR used barcoded and J-beta primers. One entry per CDR3 protein, called by TCRdb with MiXCR from the 5' RACE reads. The repertoire includes roughly 700,000 distinct CDR3 sequences, about a third of them detected once, and just over 15% sits in the top ten. The material sequenced was blood. These receptors were taken from an elderly woman in good health.

The chain joins TRBV19 to TRBJ1-4; possibly TRBD1 for D (5 bases). This CDR3 has 14 residues. The germline V and J ends were trimmed by 3 bases and 6 bases, with 11 bases remaining between them. Germline CDR1 reads LNHDA; CDR2 reads SQIVND (reference sequence). The CDR3 sequence is CASSMGVLDEKLFF. The DNA of the CDR3 is TGTGCCAGTAGTATGGGGGTCCTGGATGAAAAACTGTTTTTT.

This clonotype came up many times. The chain employs TRBV5-1 and TRBJ1-4; 7 bases are shared with TRBD1. Trimming cost V 7 bases and J 5 bases; bases outside gene matches: 11. This CDR3 has 15 amino acids. Germline CDR1 is SGHRS and CDR2 is YFSETQ. CDR3 DNA sequence: TGCGCCAGCCGCCTCACCGGGACAGAGAATGAAAAACTGTTTTTT. Amino acid sequence: CASRLTGTENEKLFF.

The CDR3 DNA follows: TGTGCCAGCAGCAATCAGGAGGAGGGGGCTAGCGGGACCCAAGAGACCCAGTACTTC. Amino acid sequence: CASSNQEEGASGTQETQYF. The gene calls are TRBV21-1 and TRBJ2-5; TRBD2 was called by the table and not checked on the DNA. TRBV21-1 counts as a pseudogene. The CDR3 loop spans 19 amino acids.

Many counts were recorded for this clonotype. The CDR3 here is CASSQETGFTDTQYF. For the CDR3, the DNA is TGTGCCAGCAGCCAAGAGACGGGATTCACAGATACGCAGTATTTT. V is TRBV4-2 and J is TRBJ2-3, with a possible D match to TRBD2 (5 bases). The CDR3 runs to 15 residues. Trimming took 0 bases from V and 2 from J, leaving 9 bases between them. Germline CDR1 LGHNA, CDR2 YNFKEQ.

The chain combines TRBV7-6 with TRBJ1-6; D uncertain. V was trimmed by 6 bases and J by 9 bases, leaving 12 bases between them. The CDR3 runs 13 residues. Germline CDR1 SGHVS, CDR2 FNYEAQ. In DNA form, the CDR3 reads TGTGCCAGCAGTCCTGGGCCAACTTCACCCCTCCACTTT. Translated, it gives CASSPGPTSPLHF. The whole variable domain, remainder taken from reference TRBV7-6 and TRBJ1-6, is GAGVSQSPRYKVTKRGQDVALRCDPISGHVSLYWYRQALGQGPEFLTYFNYEAQQDKSGLPNDRFSAERPEGSISTLTIQRTEQRDSAMYRCASSPGPTSPLHFGNGTRLTVT.

The chain recombines TRBV10-2 with TRBJ2-5; the D gene is possibly TRBD1 (7 bases). Trimming took off 3 bases at V and 5 bases at J, with 13 bases between the two ends. The CDR3 sequence is 14 residues long. From germline, CDR1 is WSHSY and CDR2 SAAADI. CDR3: CASSDAGGLETQYF. The CDR3 DNA reads TGCGCCAGCAGTGACGCAGGGGGACTCGAGACCCAGTACTTC.

This clonotype was counted only a few times. The V gene is TRBV9, the J gene TRBJ1-1; D is ambiguous. The V end lost 0 bases, the J end lost 0 bases, and 12 bases lay between the germline ends. The CDR3 spans 16 residues. Germline values: CDR1 SGDLS, CDR2 YYNGEE. CDR3 in DNA: TGTGCCAGCAGCGTAGATGTTCGGCCAATGAACACTGAAGCTTTCTTT. Protein sequence: CASSVDVRPMNTEAFF.

This clonotype was counted ten times or more. V and J are TRBV20-1 and TRBJ2-7, with TRBD2 matching 10 bases. With 3 bases clipped from V and 5 bases from J, the junction kept 16 bases outside the gene matches. The CDR3 is 17 amino acids. Germline values: CDR1 DFQATT, CDR2 SNEGSKA (reference sequence). This CDR3 reads CSASHSSGGRSGNEQYF. CDR3 bases: TGCAGTGCTAGCCACTCTAGCGGGGGTCGCTCTGGGAACGAGCAGTACTTC.

This chain links TRBV7-2 with TRBJ2-5; tentatively, D is TRBD1 or TRBD2 (5 bases each). In germline, CDR1 is SGHTA, CDR2 FQGNSA. This CDR3 spans 15 amino acids. The germline V and J ends were trimmed by 5 bases and 1 base, with 14 bases remaining between them. CDR3 sequence: CASSPKPGTQETQYF. The DNA of the CDR3 is TGTGCCAGCAGCCCCAAGCCTGGGACCCAAGAGACCCAGTACTTC.

This clonotype was detected many times. The chain carries TRBV20-1 and TRBJ2-1, with a possible D match to TRBD1 (6 bases). V was clipped by 3 bases and J by 1 base, with 10 bases between them. The CDR3 runs 14 residues. In germline, CDR1 is DFQATT, CDR2 SNEGSKA (reference sequence). CDR3 in DNA: TGCAGTGCTAGTAAAGGGGGTTCCTACAATGAGCAGTTCTTC. Translated: CSASKGGSYNEQFF.

The V gene is TRBV7-6, the J gene TRBJ2-1; 7 nucleotides line up with TRBD1. CDR3 length equals 19 residues. Germline V gives CDR1 SGHVS, CDR2 FNYEAQ. Germline trimming cut 0 bases from V and 2 bases from J; bases unmatched to any gene: 13. The CDR3 nucleotides read TGTGCCAGCAGCTTAGCGGCACCCGACAGGGTGCGCGCCTACAATGAGCAGTTCTTC. Translated, it gives CASSLAAPDRVRAYNEQFF.

This clonotype was detected a few times. V is TRBV18 and J is TRBJ2-2; 8 bases are shared with TRBD2. After removal of 2 bases from V and 5 bases from J, the junction contained 7 bases not matched to a gene. This CDR3 is 16 amino acids long. Germline-derived CDR1 and CDR2 are KGHSH and LQKENI. The CDR3 DNA sequence: TGTGCCAGCTCACCAAACGGACTAGCCGGGACCGGGGAGCTGTTTTTT. Amino acid sequence: CASSPNGLAGTGELFF.

This clonotype was observed many times. The chain has TRBV29-1 and TRBJ2-7, with 12 bases aligning to TRBD1. The ends lost 7 bases at V and 5 bases at J; junction bases unmatched: 6. Germline V gene lookup returns CDR1 SQVTM and CDR2 ANQGSEA. The CDR3 has 13 residues. The chain's CDR3 is CSASGTGGHEQYF. The CDR3 bases are TGCAGCGCCTCCGGGACAGGGGGCCACGAGCAGTACTTC.

The table lists this clonotype with many counts. V is TRBV7-2 and J is TRBJ1-5, with D perhaps TRBD1 (5 bases). This CDR3 has 15 residues. V gave up 1 base and J gave up 6 bases, with 13 bases separating them. The germline gives CDR1 SGHTA, CDR2 FQGNSA. In nucleotides, the CDR3 is TGTGCCAGCAGCTTAGAATTGGGGCCCGGTCAGCCCCAGCATTTT. Translated: CASSLELGPGQPQHF. Using reference TRBV7-2 and TRBJ1-5 for the parts outside the CDR3, the full variable domain is GAGVSQSPSNKVTEKGKDVELRCDPISGHTALYWYRQSLGQGLEFLIYFQGNSAPDKSGLPSDRFSAERTGGSVSTLTIQRTQQEDSAVYLCASSLELGPGQPQHFGDGTRLSIL.

J is TRBJ1-2 and V is TRBV7-2; D unresolved. Germline CDR1 and CDR2: SGHTA and FQGNSA. Trimming stripped 1 base from V and 5 bases from J, with 20 bases between. The CDR3 runs to 17 residues. CDR3 protein: CASSLGRRYLTSYGYTF. In DNA form, the CDR3 reads TGTGCCAGCAGCTTAGGACGGAGGTACCTTACCTCTTATGGCTACACCTTC.

A word on this clonotype: Possible read error: a much larger clone is one base away. The chain joins TRBV6-5 to TRBJ1-1; D is ambiguous. Germline CDR1 is MNHEY and CDR2 is SVGAGI. Trimming took off 6 bases at V and 6 bases at J, with 11 bases between the two ends. This CDR3 is 12 amino acids long. CDR3 region: CASREGYAEAFF. CDR3 nucleotides: TGTGCCAGCAGGGAGGGCTACGCTGAAGCTTTCTTT.

The sample holds many counts of this clonotype. The chain employs TRBV5-1 and TRBJ1-2; 8 nucleotides match TRBD1. The CDR3 runs to 15 residues. The J segment lost 7 bases and the V segment lost 4 bases, leaving 12 bases of the junction unmatched. Germline V gives CDR1 SGHRS, CDR2 YFSETQ. In DNA form, the CDR3 reads TGCGCCAGCAGCGGCGCCGGGACAGGAAAGAGTGGCTACACCTTC. This codes for CASSGAGTGKSGYTF.

The chain uses TRBV3-1 and TRBJ2-5, with D possibly being TRBD1 (6 bases). The CDR3 is 14 residues long. V lost 2 bases and J 2 bases, leaving 9 bases between the germline ends. Germline CDR1 reads LGHDT; CDR2 reads YNNKEL (reference sequence). In DNA, the CDR3 is TGTGCCAGCAGCCAAAGGGACATTCAAGAGACCCAGTACTTC. It codes for CASSQRDIQETQYF.

This clonotype appeared many times. The rearrangement uses TRBV20-1 and TRBJ2-7; D is possibly TRBD1 (5 bases). The ends were cut back, 5 bases at V and 0 bases at J, with 20 bases in the middle. CDR1 is DFQATT, CDR2 SNEGSKA, per germline (reference sequence). CDR3 length: 16 amino acids. DNA of the CDR3: TGCAGTGCTCGTCAACCAGGGCAGCGTTTCTCCTACGAGCAGTACTTC. Amino acid sequence: CSARQPGQRFSYEQYF.

The table lists this clonotype with a few counts. Given a much more abundant clone one base away, this may be a read error. The chain uses TRBV18 and TRBJ1-2; D uncertain. Germline CDR1 reads KGHSH; CDR2 reads LQKENI. There are 13 residues in the CDR3. The CDR3 coding sequence is TGTGCCAGCCCACCTAATCCGGTCGGGGGCTACACCTTC. Amino acid sequence: CASPPNPVGGYTF. Full variable domain (remainder filled in from reference TRBV18 and TRBJ1-2): NAGVMQNPRHLVRRRGQEARLRCSPMKGHSHVYWYRQLPEEGLKFMVYLQKENIIDESGMPKERFSAEFPKEGPSILRIQQVVRGDSAAYFCASPPNPVGGYTFGSGTRLTVV.

This clonotype came up many times. The chain is built from TRBV5-1 and TRBJ2-3, with D uncertain. CDR1 is SGHRS and CDR2 is YFSETQ in the germline V gene. The CDR3 length is 16 residues. Trimming took 2 bases from V and 2 from J, leaving 15 bases between them. CDR3 DNA: TGCGCCAGCAGCTTTGGATCGAATTCTCCCACAGATACGCAGTATTTT. It is translated as CASSFGSNSPTDTQYF.

As regards this clonotype: Since a much larger clone is just one base distant, this may be a read error. The rearrangement links TRBV6-1 to TRBJ1-2; D is unclear. V shed 6 bases and J shed 8 bases, with 19 bases lying between them. CDR1 is MNHNS, CDR2 SASEGT, per germline. This CDR3 is built from 14 residues. CDR3 loop: CASREAADGRGYTF. DNA of the CDR3: TGTGCCAGCAGGGAGGCGGCGGACGGACGGGGCTACACCTTC.

Ten or more counts support this clonotype. The chain has TRBV29-1 and TRBJ1-5; unclear D gene. This CDR3 is built from 14 residues. V lost 4 bases and J lost 0, with 10 bases in between. Per germline, CDR1 SQVTM and CDR2 ANQGSEA. The CDR3 coding sequence is TGCAGCGTTGTGGAAGGCAGTAGCAATCAGCCCCAGCATTTT. It yields the protein CSVVEGSSNQPQHF.